The following is a TCR beta chain sequence with its context. Its antigen is unknown. Each and every patient relapsed after autologous stem cell transplantation, and patients got differing brentuximab vedotin exposure. This entry belongs to a study of PD-1 blockade in classical Hodgkin lymphoma. Method: immunoSEQ multiplex PCR; TCRdb's copy keeps in-frame clones and lacks some. The data contain tens of thousands of clones, 90% of them singletons. Overall study results and limits: Newly diagnosed patients reportedly trailed healthy donors in baseline TCR diversity.

This CDR3 region has 13 residues. CDR1 is SGHKS, CDR2 YYEKEE, per germline (reference sequence). Trimming left V 5 bases short and J 0 bases short, with 8 bases between. This chain connects TRBV5-5 to TRBJ1-2; TRBD1 is a possible D gene (5 bases). The receptor comes from a human donor with classical Hodgkin lymphoma. This material consisted of peripheral blood mononuclear cells (PBMCs), taken at baseline. The CDR3 DNA reads TGTGCCAGCAGAGGGGCTGCTAACTATGGCTACACCTTC. This codes for CASRGAANYGYTF. Drawing the rest from reference TRBV5-5 and TRBJ1-2, the complete variable domain is DAGVTQSPTHLIKTRGQQVTLRCSPISGHKSVSWYQQVLGQGPQFIFQYYEKEERGRGNFPDRFSARQFPNYSSELNVNALLLGDSALYLCASRGAANYGYTFGSGTRLTVV.